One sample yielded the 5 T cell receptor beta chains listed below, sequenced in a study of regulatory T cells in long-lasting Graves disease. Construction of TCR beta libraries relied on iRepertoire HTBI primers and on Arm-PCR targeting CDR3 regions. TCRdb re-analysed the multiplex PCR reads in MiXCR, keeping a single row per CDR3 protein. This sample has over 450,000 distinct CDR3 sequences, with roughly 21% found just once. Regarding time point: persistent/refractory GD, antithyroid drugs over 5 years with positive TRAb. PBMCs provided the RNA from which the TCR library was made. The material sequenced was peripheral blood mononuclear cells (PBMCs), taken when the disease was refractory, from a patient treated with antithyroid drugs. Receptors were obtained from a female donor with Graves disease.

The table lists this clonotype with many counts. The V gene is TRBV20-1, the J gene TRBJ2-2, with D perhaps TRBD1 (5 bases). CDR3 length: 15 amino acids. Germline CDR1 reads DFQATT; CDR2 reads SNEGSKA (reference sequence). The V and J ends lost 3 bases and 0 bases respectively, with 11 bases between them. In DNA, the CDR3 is TGCAGTGCTAGCCGGCAGGGTGCGAACACCGGGGAGCTGTTTTTT. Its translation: CSASRQGANTGELFF.

CDR3 DNA: TGTGCCAGCAGTTTAATTCGCACAGGGATCAATCAGCCCCAGCATTTT. This gives the protein CASSLIRTGINQPQHF. This sequence joins TRBV28 and TRBJ1-5; the D gene is possibly TRBD1 (6 bases). V was trimmed by 2 bases and J by 3 bases, leaving 14 bases between them. CDR3 length equals 16 residues. Looked up from germline, CDR1 is MDHEN and CDR2 is SYDVKM.

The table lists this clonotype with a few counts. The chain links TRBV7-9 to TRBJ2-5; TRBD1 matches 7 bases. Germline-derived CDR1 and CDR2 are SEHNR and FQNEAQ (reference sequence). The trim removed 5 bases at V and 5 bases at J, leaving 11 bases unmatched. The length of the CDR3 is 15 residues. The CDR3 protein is CASSPTQQGSETQYF. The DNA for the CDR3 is TGTGCCAGCAGCCCCACCCAACAGGGGTCCGAGACCCAGTACTTC.

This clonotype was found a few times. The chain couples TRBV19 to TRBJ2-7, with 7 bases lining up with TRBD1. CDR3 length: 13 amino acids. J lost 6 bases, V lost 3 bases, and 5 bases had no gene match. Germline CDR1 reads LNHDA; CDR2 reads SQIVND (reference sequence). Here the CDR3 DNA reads TGTGCCAGTAGTATCACAGGGGCTGGCGAGCAGTACTTC. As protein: CASSITGAGEQYF.

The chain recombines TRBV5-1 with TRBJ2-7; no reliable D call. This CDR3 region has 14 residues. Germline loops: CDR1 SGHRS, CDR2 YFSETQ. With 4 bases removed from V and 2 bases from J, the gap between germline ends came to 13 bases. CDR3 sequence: CASSPDAGTYEQYF. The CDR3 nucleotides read TGCGCCAGCAGCCCAGATGCCGGTACCTACGAGCAGTACTTC.